These 22 T cell receptor beta chains share one sample of origin, sequenced in a study of blood T cell repertoires in COVID-19. Data came from immunoSEQ multiplex PCR; TCRdb stores just in-frame clones and leaves some out. The sample has 85,000 to 100,000 clones; roughly 77% are singletons. Sequenced input: peripheral blood. The source of these receptors is a human donor in a cohort sampled during active COVID-19.

This clone was detected only a few times. The V gene is TRBV6-6, the J gene TRBJ1-3, with 7 bases lining up with TRBD1. Germline trimming cut 5 bases from V and 4 bases from J; bases unmatched to any gene: 2. The germline V gene encodes CDR1 MNHNY and CDR2 SVGAGI (reference sequence). The CDR3 length is 13 residues. DNA for the CDR3: TGTGCCAGCAGTCCGGGACAGGGAAACACCATATATTTT. It specifies CASSPGQGNTIYF.

The V call is TRBV27, the J call TRBJ2-1; 10 bases match TRBD2. Germline trimming cut 6 bases from V and 7 bases from J; bases unmatched to any gene: 6. The CDR3 is 14 residues long. Germline CDR1 MNHEY, CDR2 SMNVEV (reference sequence). CDR3 amino acids: CASSKLAGGNEQFF. Written as DNA, the CDR3 is TGTGCCAGCAGCAAGTTAGCGGGAGGAAATGAGCAGTTCTTC.

A word on this clone: An end of the junction does not agree with germline; a read error may underlie this. J is TRBJ2-3 and V is TRBV7-7, with D maybe TRBD2 (5 bases). Germline loops: CDR1 SSHAT, CDR2 FNYEAQ (reference sequence). The CDR3 totals 15 residues. DNA for the CDR3: TGTGCTAGCAGCCACGGGAAGGCCAGCACAGATACGCAGTATTTT. It translates to CASSHGKASTDTQYF. Supplemented by reference TRBV7-7 and TRBJ2-3, the full variable domain reads GAGVSQSPRYKVTKRGQDVTLRCDPISSHATLYWYQQALGQGPEFLTYFNYEAQPDKSGLPSDRFSAERPEGSISTLTIQRTEQRDSAMYRCASSHGKASTDTQYFGPGTRLTVL.

The V call is TRBV7-8, the J call TRBJ1-2; weak D call: TRBD1 (5 bases). CDR1 and CDR2 (germline): SGHVS, FQNEAQ. The CDR3 extends over 14 amino acids. V was trimmed by 5 bases and J by 4 bases, leaving 14 bases between them. This CDR3 reads CASSQSPDTYGYTF. CDR3 DNA sequence: TGTGCCAGCAGCCAGTCCCCGGACACCTATGGCTACACCTTC.

The chain employs TRBV4-1 and TRBJ2-2; D is possibly TRBD1 (6 bases). V lost 2 bases, J lost 5 bases, and 9 bases lay in between. Germline lookup yields CDR1 MGHRA and CDR2 YSYEKL. The CDR3 has 14 residues. CDR3 residues: CASSQPQGTGELFF. The CDR3 nucleotides read TGCGCCAGCAGCCAACCACAGGGTACCGGGGAGCTGTTTTTT.

This clone was recorded a few times. The chain employs TRBV27 and TRBJ1-1, with 10 bases lining up with TRBD1. The J segment lost 12 bases and the V segment lost 7 bases, leaving 11 bases of the junction unmatched. The CDR3 has 13 amino acids. Germline loops: CDR1 MNHEY, CDR2 SMNVEV (reference sequence). The CDR3 DNA reads TGTGCCAGCACCGCAAACGAGGGACAGGGGACTTTCTTT. It codes for CASTANEGQGTFF.

The chain joins TRBV6-6 to TRBJ2-6, with D maybe TRBD1 (5 bases). V gave up 5 bases and J gave up 1 base, with 15 bases separating them. CDR1 is MNHNY and CDR2 is SVGAGI in the germline V gene (reference sequence). This CDR3 contains 17 residues. This CDR3 is CASSPRTPSSGANVLTF. The CDR3 DNA is TGTGCCAGCAGTCCCCGGACACCTTCTTCTGGGGCCAACGTCCTGACTTTC.

The chain has TRBV18 and TRBJ2-1; D is perhaps TRBD1 (6 bases). Trimming cost V 0 bases and J 6 bases, with 15 bases left between them. Per the germline V gene, CDR1 is KGHSH and CDR2 is LQKENI. The CDR3 is 16 residues long. The CDR3 reads CASSPPSQGQTNEQFF. The DNA of the CDR3 is TGTGCCAGCTCACCACCCTCTCAGGGGCAAACCAATGAGCAGTTCTTC.

The chain recombines TRBV2 with TRBJ1-2; possible D gene TRBD1, 5 bases. Trimming left V 5 bases short and J 2 bases short, with 15 bases between. Looked up from germline, CDR1 is SNHLY and CDR2 is FYNNEI. The CDR3 spans 15 residues. CDR3 sequence (DNA): TGTGCCAGCAGTCAAGGGGCAGTCCTAAACTATGGCTACACCTTC. It translates to CASSQGAVLNYGYTF. Full variable domain (remainder filled in from reference TRBV2 and TRBJ1-2): EPEVTQTPSHQVTQMGQEVILRCVPISNHLYFYWYRQILGQKVEFLVSFYNNEISEKSEIFDDQFSVERPDGSNFTLKIRSTKLEDSAMYFCASSQGAVLNYGYTFGSGTRLTVV.

This chain links TRBV18 with TRBJ1-3; D unclear. CDR3 length: 15 amino acids. Deletions cut 1 base from V and 0 bases from J, with 7 bases between. Germline CDR1 is KGHSH and CDR2 is LQKENI. The CDR3 here is CASSPRPNSGNTIYF. The CDR3, as DNA: TGTGCCAGCTCACCACGGCCGAACTCTGGAAACACCATATATTTT.

The chain has TRBV5-5 and TRBJ1-1; TRBD1 aligns across 7 bases. Germline assignment: CDR1 SGHKS and CDR2 YYEKEE (reference sequence). V shed 2 bases, J shed 1 base, and the junction held 5 bases outside the gene matches. The length of the CDR3 is 15 residues. This CDR3 is CASSFRGQSNTEAFF. The CDR3 DNA is TGTGCCAGCAGCTTTAGGGGGCAGTCGAACACTGAAGCTTTCTTT.

The count of this clone is one. The V call is TRBV5-1, the J call TRBJ1-2; perhaps TRBD1 as D (6 bases). The germline V and J ends were trimmed by 4 bases and 13 bases, with 20 bases remaining between them. CDR1 SGHRS and CDR2 YFSETQ come from the germline V gene. There are 13 residues in the CDR3. The CDR3 loop reads CASSSFEGGPGTF. For the CDR3, the DNA is TGCGCCAGCAGCAGTTTTGAGGGGGGGCCGGGCACCTTC.

V gene TRBV5-1 combines with J gene TRBJ1-1; 7 bases line up with TRBD1. V shed 4 bases and J 2 bases; nucleotides not matched to a gene: 17. The CDR3 consists of 18 residues. CDR1 is SGHRS, CDR2 YFSETQ, per germline. CDR3 coding DNA: TGCGCCAGCAGCCGCGGCACAGGGGAAGGTATGATAAACACTGAAGCTTTCTTT. Residues: CASSRGTGEGMINTEAFF.

This clone was seen just once. The chain carries TRBV6-5 and TRBJ1-3; 8 positions match TRBD1. Germline lookup yields CDR1 MNHEY and CDR2 SVGAGI. The CDR3 consists of 14 residues. After removal of 8 bases from V and 4 bases from J, the junction contained 7 bases not matched to a gene. The CDR3 reads CASPQGEWGNTIYF. The CDR3, as DNA: TGTGCCAGCCCACAGGGGGAGTGGGGAAACACCATATATTTT.

The chain joins TRBV25-1 to TRBJ2-6; D unclear. This CDR3 comprises 15 residues. V was clipped by 8 bases and J by 0 bases, with 11 bases between them. The germline V gene encodes CDR1 MGHDK and CDR2 SYGVNS. The CDR3 protein is CASPSQSSGANVLTF. Here the CDR3 DNA reads TGTGCCAGCCCATCCCAATCCTCTGGGGCCAACGTCCTGACTTTC.

The V call is TRBV11-2, the J call TRBJ2-1, with 14 bases lining up with TRBD2. Germline trimming cut 7 bases from V and 7 bases from J; bases unmatched to any gene: 9. The CDR3 totals 16 residues. Germline V CDR1 and CDR2: SGHAT, FQNNGV. The CDR3 loop reads CASKLGTSGSWNEQFF. Here the CDR3 DNA reads TGTGCCAGCAAACTCGGGACTAGCGGGAGTTGGAATGAGCAGTTCTTC.

The chain links TRBV2 to TRBJ2-7; D possibly corresponds to TRBD1 (5 bases). CDR3 length: 14 amino acids. With 4 bases removed from V and 1 base from J, the gap between germline ends came to 11 bases. Germline CDR1 is SNHLY and CDR2 is FYNNEI. The CDR3 coding sequence is TGTGCCAGCAGTGTACAGGAACTGTCCTACGAGCAGTACTTC. This encodes CASSVQELSYEQYF.

The CDR3 DNA reads as TGTGCCAGCAGTGAGGACAGGGGTGTCGATAATGAGCAGTTCTTC. Translating gives CASSEDRGVDNEQFF. The V call is TRBV25-1, the J call TRBJ2-1; 9 nucleotides line up with TRBD1. The CDR3 is made up of 15 amino acids. Germline assignment: CDR1 MGHDK and CDR2 SYGVNS. V gave up 3 bases and J gave up 7 bases; unmatched junction bases: 7.

V is TRBV6-1 and J is TRBJ2-5; D unclear. Per germline, CDR1 MNHNS and CDR2 SASEGT. Trimming removed 2 bases from V and 5 bases from J, with 9 bases in between. This CDR3 has 13 amino acids. CDR3 protein: CASSETWAETQYF. The CDR3 DNA reads as TGTGCCAGCAGTGAAACTTGGGCTGAGACCCAGTACTTC.

The rearrangement links TRBV19 to TRBJ1-5; the match to TRBD1 covers 7 bases. After removal of 4 bases from V and 2 bases from J, the junction contained 5 bases not matched to a gene. Germline values: CDR1 LNHDA, CDR2 SQIVND (reference sequence). This CDR3 spans 15 amino acids. CDR3 amino acids: CASSRSRGGNQPQHF. In DNA, the CDR3 is TGTGCCAGTAGTAGGAGCAGGGGGGGCAATCAGCCCCAGCATTTT.

This chain joins TRBV30 and TRBJ1-6, with D perhaps matching TRBD1 (6 bases). V dropped 5 bases and J dropped 10 bases, with 15 bases sitting between them. The CDR3 extends over 13 amino acids. Germline-derived CDR1 and CDR2 are GTSNPN and SVGIG (reference sequence). In DNA, the CDR3 is TGTGCCTGGGACGGGACACATGGATCACCCCTCCACTTT. Translation gives CAWDGTHGSPLHF.

The gene calls are TRBV18 and TRBJ2-7, with TRBD1 matching 9 bases. The ends lost 6 bases at V and 0 bases at J; junction bases unmatched: 6. The CDR3 has 15 amino acids. CDR1 and CDR2 from the germline V gene are KGHSH and LQKENI. In nucleotides, the CDR3 is TGTGCCAGCTCTCTGGGACAGGGCAGCTCCTACGAGCAGTACTTC. Translated: CASSLGQGSSYEQYF.